The rows below give T cell receptor beta chains drawn from one sample of a study of response to subunit inactivated influenza vaccine. TCRdb reanalysed the RT-PCR reads using MiXCR and keeps one entry per CDR3 protein. The table includes about 800,000 distinct CDR3 sequences, over 20% detected once. This material consisted of PBMCs from blood, taken approximately 5 days after vaccination. All receptors derive from a man aged 50-60 years who received an inactivated influenza vaccine. CDR3s leave out the opening cysteine and the closing phenylalanine or tryptophan. Each record gives: CDR3 protein, CDR3 length, J gene, V gene.

CDR3aa: ASRLLATEQY
len: 10
j_gene: TRBJ2-7
v_gene: TRBV5-6

CDR3aa: SAAGGDGLDTQY
len: 12
j_gene: TRBJ2-3
v_gene: TRBV20-1

CDR3aa: ASSQGSGASTDTQY
len: 14
j_gene: TRBJ2-3
v_gene: TRBV4-1

CDR3aa: ASSTHTSTGTGELF
len: 14
j_gene: TRBJ2-2
v_gene: TRBV28

CDR3aa: SVWDGSYEQY
len: 10
j_gene: TRBJ2-7
v_gene: TRBV29-1

CDR3aa: ASSQRLAGGTETQY
len: 14
j_gene: TRBJ2-5
v_gene: TRBV5-1

CDR3aa: ASSWIAGEYNEQF
len: 13
j_gene: TRBJ2-1
v_gene: TRBV7-3

CDR3aa: ASSLAEISYEQY
len: 12
j_gene: TRBJ2-7
v_gene: TRBV28

CDR3aa: ASSQERDSRVEQY
len: 13
j_gene: TRBJ2-7
v_gene: TRBV4-2

CDR3aa: ASSFSGDEQF
len: 10
j_gene: TRBJ2-1
v_gene: TRBV5-6

CDR3aa: ASSSLAGRAYEQY
len: 13
j_gene: TRBJ2-7
v_gene: TRBV6-2/TRBV6-3

CDR3aa: ASSPRTVSTDTQY
len: 13
j_gene: TRBJ2-3
v_gene: TRBV3-1

CDR3aa: ASSGRSFGTDTQY
len: 13
j_gene: TRBJ2-3
v_gene: TRBV6-1

CDR3aa: ASSVAGGEGEQF
len: 12
j_gene: TRBJ2-1
v_gene: TRBV9

CDR3aa: ASKDRAQEPQH
len: 11
j_gene: TRBJ1-5
v_gene: TRBV6-2/TRBV6-3

CDR3aa: ASSPGTSSSYEQY
len: 13
j_gene: TRBJ2-7
v_gene: TRBV6-1

CDR3aa: ASSAWTSGDTDTQY
len: 14
j_gene: TRBJ2-3
v_gene: TRBV5-1

CDR3aa: ATLRWAQETQY
len: 11
j_gene: TRBJ2-5
v_gene: TRBV6-2/TRBV6-3

CDR3aa: SARDRTSGGAGETQY
len: 15
j_gene: TRBJ2-5
v_gene: TRBV20-1

CDR3aa: ASSVGDSLSIQETQY
len: 15
j_gene: TRBJ2-5
v_gene: TRBV9

CDR3aa: ASSPRGQGGYEQY
len: 13
j_gene: TRBJ2-7
v_gene: TRBV12-3/TRBV12-4

CDR3aa: ASSLGGDNYNEQF
len: 13
j_gene: TRBJ2-1
v_gene: TRBV5-1

CDR3aa: AISESTAAYEQY
len: 12
j_gene: TRBJ2-7
v_gene: TRBV10-3

CDR3aa: ASSSSALSSYNEQF
len: 14
j_gene: TRBJ2-1
v_gene: TRBV7-6

CDR3aa: SAYPTSGSYEQY
len: 12
j_gene: TRBJ2-7
v_gene: TRBV20-1

CDR3aa: ASSRWAGLDEQF
len: 12
j_gene: TRBJ2-1
v_gene: TRBV5-5

CDR3aa: ASTQGAGLFMGNEQF
len: 15
j_gene: TRBJ2-1
v_gene: TRBV7-9

CDR3aa: ASSPRGGDQETQY
len: 13
j_gene: TRBJ2-5
v_gene: TRBV4-2

CDR3aa: ASSPNPRGKLYEQY
len: 14
j_gene: TRBJ2-7
v_gene: TRBV7-9

CDR3aa: ASSLAGRVDEQY
len: 12
j_gene: TRBJ2-7
v_gene: TRBV7-2

CDR3aa: ASSNRGGPGGNEQF
len: 14
j_gene: TRBJ2-1
v_gene: TRBV6-1

CDR3aa: ASSFRGSSYGYT
len: 12
j_gene: TRBJ1-2
v_gene: TRBV28

CDR3aa: ASTLGLATDTQY
len: 12
j_gene: TRBJ2-3
v_gene: TRBV12-3/TRBV12-4

CDR3aa: ASSRQSGGYNEQF
len: 13
j_gene: TRBJ2-1
v_gene: TRBV7-2

CDR3aa: AWSAGTAGFQF
len: 11
j_gene: TRBJ2-1
v_gene: TRBV30

CDR3aa: ASRGNLNYGYT
len: 11
j_gene: TRBJ1-2
v_gene: TRBV12-3/TRBV12-4

CDR3aa: ASSQDQSRGRLYEQY
len: 15
j_gene: TRBJ2-7
v_gene: TRBV4-3

CDR3aa: ASSRGQGLFEQY
len: 12
j_gene: TRBJ2-7
v_gene: TRBV4-3

CDR3aa: ASSGGHSSTEAF
len: 12
j_gene: TRBJ1-1
v_gene: TRBV5-1

CDR3aa: AISPTAYNEQF
len: 11
j_gene: TRBJ2-1
v_gene: TRBV10-3

CDR3aa: ASSQGFSTGELF
len: 12
j_gene: TRBJ2-2
v_gene: TRBV13

CDR3aa: ASSFDVSTDTQY
len: 12
j_gene: TRBJ2-3
v_gene: TRBV6-2/TRBV6-3

CDR3aa: ASTQQGTSPEAF
len: 12
j_gene: TRBJ1-1
v_gene: TRBV28

CDR3aa: ASSPWTAAGGEQY
len: 13
j_gene: TRBJ2-7
v_gene: TRBV5-5

CDR3aa: ASSVGLASTYEQY
len: 13
j_gene: TRBJ2-7
v_gene: TRBV9